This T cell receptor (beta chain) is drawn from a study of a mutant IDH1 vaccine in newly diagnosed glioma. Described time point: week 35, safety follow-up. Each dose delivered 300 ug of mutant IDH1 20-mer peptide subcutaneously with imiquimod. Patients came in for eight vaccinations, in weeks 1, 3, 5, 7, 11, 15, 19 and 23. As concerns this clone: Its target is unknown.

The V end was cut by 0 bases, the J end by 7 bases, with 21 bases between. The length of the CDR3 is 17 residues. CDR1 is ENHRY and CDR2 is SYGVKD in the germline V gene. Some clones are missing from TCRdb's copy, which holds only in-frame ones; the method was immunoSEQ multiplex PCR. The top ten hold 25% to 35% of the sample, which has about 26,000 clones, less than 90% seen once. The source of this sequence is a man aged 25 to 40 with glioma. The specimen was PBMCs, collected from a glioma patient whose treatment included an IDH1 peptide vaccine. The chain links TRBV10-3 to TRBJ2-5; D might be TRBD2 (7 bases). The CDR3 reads CAISESGGTTMSGTQYF. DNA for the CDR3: TGTGCCATCAGTGAGTCGGGGGGGACAACTATGAGTGGGACCCAGTACTTC.